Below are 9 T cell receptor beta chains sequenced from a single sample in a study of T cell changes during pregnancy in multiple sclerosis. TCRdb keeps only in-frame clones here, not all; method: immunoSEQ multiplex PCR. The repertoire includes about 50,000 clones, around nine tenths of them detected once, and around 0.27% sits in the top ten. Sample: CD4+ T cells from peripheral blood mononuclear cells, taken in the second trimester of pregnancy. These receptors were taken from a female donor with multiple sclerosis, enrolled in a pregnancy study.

The CDR3 is CSVSHYMNTEAFF. The CDR3 DNA is TGCAGCGTCTCACATTATATGAACACTGAAGCTTTCTTT. The rearrangement uses TRBV29-1 and TRBJ1-1; D remains unclear. In germline, CDR1 is SQVTM, CDR2 ANQGSEA. The CDR3 runs 13 residues. Between the trimmed V and J ends, which lost 6 bases and 0 bases, there was a span of 11 bases.

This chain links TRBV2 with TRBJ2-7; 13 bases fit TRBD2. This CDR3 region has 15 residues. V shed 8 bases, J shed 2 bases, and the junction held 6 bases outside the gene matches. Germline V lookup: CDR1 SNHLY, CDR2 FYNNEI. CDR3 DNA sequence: TGTGCCAGCTCGACAGGACTAGCGGGGGCCTACGAGCAGTACTTC. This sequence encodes CASSTGLAGAYEQYF. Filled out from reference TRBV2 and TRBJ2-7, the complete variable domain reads EPEVTQTPSHQVTQMGQEVILRCVPISNHLYFYWYRQILGQKVEFLVSFYNNEISEKSEIFDDQFSVERPDGSNFTLKIRSTKLEDSAMYFCASSTGLAGAYEQYFGPGTRLTVT.

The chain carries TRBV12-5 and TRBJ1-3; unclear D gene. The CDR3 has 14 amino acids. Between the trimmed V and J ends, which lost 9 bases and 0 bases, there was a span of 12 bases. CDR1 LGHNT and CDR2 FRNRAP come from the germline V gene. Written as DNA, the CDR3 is TGTGCTAGAGAGAGGGCCATCTCTGGAAACACCATATATTTT. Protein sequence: CARERAISGNTIYF.

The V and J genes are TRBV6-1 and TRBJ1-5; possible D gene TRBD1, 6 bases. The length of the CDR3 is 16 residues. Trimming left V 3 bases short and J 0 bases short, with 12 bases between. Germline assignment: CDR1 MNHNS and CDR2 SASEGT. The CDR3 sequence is CASSDSRGPSNQPQHF. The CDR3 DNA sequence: TGTGCCAGCAGTGATAGCAGGGGACCTAGCAATCAGCCCCAGCATTTT.

CDR3 DNA sequence: TGCGCCAGCAAACTAACAGCCGGGGACACCTATGGCTACACCTTC. Amino acids: CASKLTAGDTYGYTF. This chain joins TRBV5-1 and TRBJ1-2; TRBD1 is a possible D gene (6 bases). The V gene lost 6 bases and the J gene lost 4 bases, with 19 bases spanning the gap. The length of the CDR3 is 15 residues. CDR1 SGHRS and CDR2 YFSETQ come from the germline V gene. Supplemented by reference TRBV5-1 and TRBJ1-2, the full variable domain reads KAGVTQTPRYLIKTRGQQVTLSCSPISGHRSVSWYQQTPGQGLQFLFEYFSETQRNKGNFPGRFSGRQFSNSRSEMNVSTLELGDSALYLCASKLTAGDTYGYTFGSGTRLTVV.

As DNA, the CDR3 is TGTGCCAGCAGCTCAACGGACAGGGCGACTGAAGCTTTCTTT. Translating it yields CASSSTDRATEAFF. This sequence joins TRBV7-9 and TRBJ1-1; TRBD1 aligns across 8 bases. This CDR3 is 14 amino acids long. With 4 bases clipped from V and 5 bases from J, the junction kept 6 bases outside the gene matches. Germline assignment: CDR1 SEHNR and CDR2 FQNEAQ (reference sequence).

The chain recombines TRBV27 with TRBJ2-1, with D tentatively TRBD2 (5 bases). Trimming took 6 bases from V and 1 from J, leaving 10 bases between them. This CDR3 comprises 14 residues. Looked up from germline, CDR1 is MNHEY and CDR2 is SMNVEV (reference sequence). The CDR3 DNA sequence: TGTGCCAGCAGCCCCGGGGTGTCCTACAATGAGCAGTTCTTC. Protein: CASSPGVSYNEQFF.

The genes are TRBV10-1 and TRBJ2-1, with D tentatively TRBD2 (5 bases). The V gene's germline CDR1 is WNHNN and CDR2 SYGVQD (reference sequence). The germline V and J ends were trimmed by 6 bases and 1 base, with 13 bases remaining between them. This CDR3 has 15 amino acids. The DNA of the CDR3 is TGCGCCAGCAGCGACGTCGGGATTTCCTACAATGAGCAGTTCTTC. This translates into CASSDVGISYNEQFF.

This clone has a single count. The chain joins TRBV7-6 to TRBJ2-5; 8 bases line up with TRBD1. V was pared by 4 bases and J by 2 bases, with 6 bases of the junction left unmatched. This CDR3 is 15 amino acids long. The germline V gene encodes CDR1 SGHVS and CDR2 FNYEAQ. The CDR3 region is CASSSFRDRQETQYF. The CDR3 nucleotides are TGTGCCAGCAGCTCATTCCGGGACAGGCAAGAGACCCAGTACTTC.